The TCR beta chain under discussion was sequenced for a study of blood T cell repertoires in COVID-19. Data came from immunoSEQ multiplex PCR; TCRdb stores just in-frame clones and leaves some out. The sample lists 85,000 to 130,000 clones; about four fifths were seen once. This CDR3 spans 16 amino acids. V was clipped by 9 bases and J by 10 bases; unmatched bases: 16. Germline V CDR1 and CDR2: LNHDA, SQIVND (reference sequence). The TCR sequence derives from a man in his 60s with acute or convalescent COVID-19. The sample comprised peripheral blood. The J gene is TRBJ2-1, the V gene TRBV19; 12 bases line up with TRBD1. CDR3 coding DNA: TGTGCCAGCCAGCCTCTCGGGGACAGGGGGCATAAAGAGCAGTTCTTC. Translating gives CASQPLGDRGHKEQFF.